This is a list of T cell receptor beta chains from one sample in a study of T cells after yellow fever vaccination. TCRdb used MiXCR to reprocess the 5' RACE reads, holding one entry per CDR3 protein. This sample has almost 600,000 distinct CDR3 sequences, with about 14% found just once. The specimen comprised PBMCs, sampled on the day of the yellow fever booster vaccination. These receptors were obtained from a man aged 25-45 years who received the YFV17D yellow fever vaccine. Each CDR3 is given with its conserved first and last residue. A D gene is named only where the DNA matches it firmly. Rows may omit the clone size; those that give it use once, few, many or a size class.

TRBJ2-1 | few | 15 | TRBV5-6 | . | TGTGCCAGCAGTGGGGTCGCGGAGGGTTACAATGAGCAGTTCTTC | CASSGVAEGYNEQFF
TRBJ1-5 | . | 15 | TRBV7-6 | TRBD1 | TGTGCCAGCAGCTTAGCCGGGACAGTCGATCAGCCCCAGCATTTT | CASSLAGTVDQPQHF
TRBJ2-7 | . | 13 | TRBV20-1 | TRBD2 | TGCAGTGCTAGCTTGACTAGCGGGAGCGAGCAGTACTTC | CSASLTSGSEQYF
TRBJ2-5 | . | 13 | TRBV30 | . | TGTGCCTGGAGTGTAGGGAAGCAAGAGACCCAGTACTTC | CAWSVGKQETQYF
TRBJ1-1 | few | 16 | TRBV9 | . | TGTGCCAGCAGCCCACGGCTTGGACATGGGAACACTGAAGCTTTCTTT | CASSPRLGHGNTEAFF
TRBJ2-5 | few | 12 | TRBV20-1 | . | TGCAGTGGTTGGCGGGACCTAGAGACCCAGTACTTC | CSGWRDLETQYF
TRBJ1-3 | many | 18 | TRBV3-1 | . | TGTGCCAGCAGCCAAGAGTCCTTTCCCCTTCGATCTGGAAACACCATATATTTT | CASSQESFPLRSGNTIYF
TRBJ2-4 | . | 14 | TRBV30 | . | TGTGCCTGGAGTATAGGGGAATCCAAAAACATTCAGTACTTC | CAWSIGESKNIQYF
TRBJ1-6 | . | 14 | TRBV6-2/TRBV6-3 | TRBD1 | TGTGCCAGCAGTTGGACAGGGGTGAATTCACCCCTCCACTTT | CASSWTGVNSPLHF
TRBJ2-4 | few | 14 | TRBV13 | . | TGTGCCAGCAGCTTGGGACGGGGGATAAACATTCAGTACTTC | CASSLGRGINIQYF
TRBJ2-1 | . | 15 | TRBV6-2/TRBV6-3 | . | TGTGCCAGCCTCAGGGGCGGGAGAACAAACAATGAGCAGTTCTTC | CASLRGGRTNNEQFF
TRBJ2-7 | . | 12 | TRBV20-1 | . | TGCAGTGCTAGAGCCCAACACTACGAGCAGTACTTC | CSARAQHYEQYF
TRBJ2-1 | few | 15 | TRBV10-3 | TRBD1 | TGTGCCATCAGTGCCGGGACAGGAATCTACAATGAGCAGTTCTTC | CAISAGTGIYNEQFF
TRBJ2-1 | . | 13 | TRBV24-1 | . | TGTGCCACCGGTGGAATATTCTTCAATGAGCAGTTCTTC | CATGGIFFNEQFF
TRBJ1-2 | few | 14 | TRBV19 | . | TGTGCCAGTAGTACGCCCAAGGGAGATTATGGCTACACCTTC | CASSTPKGDYGYTF
TRBJ2-7 | . | 13 | TRBV20-1 | . | TGCAGTGCATACGACAAACCCTCCTACGAGCAGTACTTC | CSAYDKPSYEQYF
TRBJ2-2 | . | 18 | TRBV2 | . | TGTGCCAGCAGTGTTTTTTTAGCCGGCGGAATCGACACCGGGGAGCTGTTTTTT | CASSVFLAGGIDTGELFF
TRBJ1-3 | many | 15 | TRBV15 | . | TGTGCCACCAGCAAATCGGACCTCTTTGGAAACACCATATATTTT | CATSKSDLFGNTIYF
TRBJ2-3 | . | 19 | TRBV14 | TRBD2 | TGTGCCAGCAGCTCCAGTTTTGGGCTAGCGGGACCTAGCACAGATACGCAGTATTTT | CASSSSFGLAGPSTDTQYF
TRBJ2-3 | . | 15 | TRBV20-1 | TRBD2 | TGCAGTGCTAGCGGAGCGGGAGGGCCAACAGATACGCAGTATTTT | CSASGAGGPTDTQYF